This T cell receptor beta chain derives from a study of blood T cell repertoires in COVID-19. Study-wide background: Sample material is recorded as cDNA or gDNA derived from T cells, B-cell-depleted T cells, or PBMCs.

In the original analysis: Reference gene primer amplification yielded estimated nucleated cell counts. The data were produced by immunoSEQ multiplex PCR, yet TCRdb's version contains in-frame clones alone and is incomplete. The V and J calls and the clone size are those of that table, but D and trimming were determined from the DNA. The data show about 150,000 clones, 65% to 90% seen once. This clone has just a few counts. The germline V gene has CDR1 KGHSH and CDR2 LQKENI. The CDR3 is 14 amino acids. Trimming took 4 bases from V and 1 from J, leaving 7 bases between them. V is TRBV18 and J is TRBJ2-2; no firm D call. This TCR derives from a woman aged 45 to 65 with acute or convalescent COVID-19. The sequencing input was peripheral blood. The CDR3 reads CASSQQLNTGELFF. The CDR3 coding sequence is TGTGCCAGCTCACAACAGTTGAACACCGGGGAGCTGTTTTTT.